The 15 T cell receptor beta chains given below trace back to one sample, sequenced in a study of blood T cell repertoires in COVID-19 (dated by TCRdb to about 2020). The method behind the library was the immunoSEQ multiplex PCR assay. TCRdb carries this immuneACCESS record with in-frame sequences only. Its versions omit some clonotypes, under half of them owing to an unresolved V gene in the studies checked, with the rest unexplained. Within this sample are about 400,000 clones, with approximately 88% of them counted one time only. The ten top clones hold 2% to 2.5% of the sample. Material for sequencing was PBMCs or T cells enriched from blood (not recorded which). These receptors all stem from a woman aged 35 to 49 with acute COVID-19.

The CDR3 is CASSQAPSSYNSPLHF. CDR3 nucleotide sequence: TGTGCCAGCAGCCAAGCCCCGAGCTCCTATAATTCACCCCTCCACTTT. The chain is built from TRBV4-2 and TRBJ1-6; D not resolved. CDR1 is LGHNA and CDR2 is YNFKEQ in the germline V gene. CDR3 length: 16 residues. V shed 1 base and J shed 0 bases, with 7 bases lying between them.

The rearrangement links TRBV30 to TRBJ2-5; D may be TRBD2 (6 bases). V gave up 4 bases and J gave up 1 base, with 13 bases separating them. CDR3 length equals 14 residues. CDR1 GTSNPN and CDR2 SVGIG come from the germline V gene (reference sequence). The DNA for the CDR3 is TGTGCCTGGATCCCGGGACTGATCCAAGAGACCCAGTACTTC. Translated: CAWIPGLIQETQYF. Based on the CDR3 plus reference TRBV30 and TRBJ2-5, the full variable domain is SQTIHQWPATLVQPVGSPLSLECTVEGTSNPNLYWYRQAAGRGLQLLFYSVGIGQISSEVPQNLSASRPQDRQFILSSKKLLLSDSGFYLCAWIPGLIQETQYFGPGTRLLVL.

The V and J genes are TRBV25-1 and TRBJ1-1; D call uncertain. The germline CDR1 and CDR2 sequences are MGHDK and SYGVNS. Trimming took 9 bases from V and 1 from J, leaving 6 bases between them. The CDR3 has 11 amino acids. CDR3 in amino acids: CASRENTEAFF. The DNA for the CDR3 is TGTGCCAGTCGGGAGAACACTGAAGCTTTCTTT.

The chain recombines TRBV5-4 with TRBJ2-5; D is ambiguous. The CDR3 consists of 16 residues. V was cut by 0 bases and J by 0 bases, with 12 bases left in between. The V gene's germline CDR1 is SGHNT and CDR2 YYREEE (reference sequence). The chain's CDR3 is CASSLVQSPYQETQYF. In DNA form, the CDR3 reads TGTGCCAGCAGCTTGGTACAGTCCCCGTACCAAGAGACCCAGTACTTC.

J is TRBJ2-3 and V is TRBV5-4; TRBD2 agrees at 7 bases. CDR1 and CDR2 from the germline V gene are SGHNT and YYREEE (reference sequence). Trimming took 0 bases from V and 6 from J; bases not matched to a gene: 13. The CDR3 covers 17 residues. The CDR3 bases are TGTGCCAGCAGCTTGGGGCTACAACTAGCGTTCGGGGATACGCAGTATTTT. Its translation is CASSLGLQLAFGDTQYF.

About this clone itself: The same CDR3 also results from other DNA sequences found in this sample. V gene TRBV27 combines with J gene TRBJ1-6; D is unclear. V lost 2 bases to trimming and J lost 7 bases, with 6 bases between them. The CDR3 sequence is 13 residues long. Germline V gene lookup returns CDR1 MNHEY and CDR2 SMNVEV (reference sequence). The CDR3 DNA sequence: TGTGCCAGCAGTTTACGCGGAAATTCACCCCTCCACTTT. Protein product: CASSLRGNSPLHF.

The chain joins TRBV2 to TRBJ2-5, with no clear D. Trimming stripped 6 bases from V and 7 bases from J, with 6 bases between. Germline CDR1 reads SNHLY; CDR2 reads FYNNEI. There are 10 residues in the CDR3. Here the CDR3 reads CASSSRTQYF. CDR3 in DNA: TGTGCCAGCAGCTCGCGGACCCAGTACTTC.

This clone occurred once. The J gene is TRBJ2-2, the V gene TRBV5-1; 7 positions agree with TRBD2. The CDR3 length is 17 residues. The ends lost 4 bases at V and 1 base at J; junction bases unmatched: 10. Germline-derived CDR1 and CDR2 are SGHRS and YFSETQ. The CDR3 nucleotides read TGCGCCAGCAGCCCCGTTGGAGCGGGGATGAACACCGGGGAGCTGTTTTTT. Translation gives CASSPVGAGMNTGELFF.

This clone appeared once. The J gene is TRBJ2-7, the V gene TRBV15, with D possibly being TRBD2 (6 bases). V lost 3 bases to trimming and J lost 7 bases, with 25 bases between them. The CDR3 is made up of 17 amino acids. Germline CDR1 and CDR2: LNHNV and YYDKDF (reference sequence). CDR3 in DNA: TGTGCCACCAGCAGCAAACCCCGGGACTGGCAAAAGGAGGAGCAGTACTTC. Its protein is CATSSKPRDWQKEEQYF.

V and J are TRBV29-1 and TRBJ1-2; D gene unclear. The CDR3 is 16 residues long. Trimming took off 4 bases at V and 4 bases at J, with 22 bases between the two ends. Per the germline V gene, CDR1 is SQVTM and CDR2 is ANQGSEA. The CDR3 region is CSVVQWLQIGRYGYTF. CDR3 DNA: TGCAGCGTTGTCCAGTGGTTACAGATAGGTCGCTATGGCTACACCTTC.

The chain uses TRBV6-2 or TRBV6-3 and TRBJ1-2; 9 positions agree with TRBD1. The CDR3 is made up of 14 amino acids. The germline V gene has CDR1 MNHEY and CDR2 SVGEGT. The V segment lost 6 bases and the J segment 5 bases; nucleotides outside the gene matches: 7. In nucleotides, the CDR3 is TGTGCCAGCAGCTATACAGGGGGCCGGTATGGCTACACCTTC. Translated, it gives CASSYTGGRYGYTF.

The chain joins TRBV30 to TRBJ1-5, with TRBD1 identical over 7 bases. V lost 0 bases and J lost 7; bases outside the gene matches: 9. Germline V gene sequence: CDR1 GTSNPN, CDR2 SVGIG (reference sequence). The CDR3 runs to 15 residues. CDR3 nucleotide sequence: TGTGCCTGGAGTGTTATGGACAGGACCTACCAGCCCCAGCATTTT. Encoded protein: CAWSVMDRTYQPQHF. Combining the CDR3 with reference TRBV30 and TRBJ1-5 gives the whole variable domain SQTIHQWPATLVQPVGSPLSLECTVEGTSNPNLYWYRQAAGRGLQLLFYSVGIGQISSEVPQNLSASRPQDRQFILSSKKLLLSDSGFYLCAWSVMDRTYQPQHFGDGTRLSIL.

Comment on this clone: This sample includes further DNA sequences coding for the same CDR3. The CDR3 sequence: CAWSVGQGNQPQHF. DNA of the CDR3: TGTGCCTGGAGTGTGGGACAGGGGAATCAGCCCCAGCATTTT. This sequence joins TRBV30 and TRBJ1-5; TRBD1 agrees at 10 bases. Germline trimming cut 0 bases from V and 4 bases from J; bases unmatched to any gene: 0. CDR3 length: 14 amino acids. From germline, CDR1 is GTSNPN and CDR2 SVGIG (reference sequence).

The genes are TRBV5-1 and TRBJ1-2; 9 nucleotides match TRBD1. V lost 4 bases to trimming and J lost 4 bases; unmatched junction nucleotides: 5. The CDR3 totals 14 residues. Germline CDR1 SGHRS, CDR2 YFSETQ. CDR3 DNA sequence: TGCGCCAGCAGCGATACAGGGGGCTCCTATGGCTACACCTTC. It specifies CASSDTGGSYGYTF.

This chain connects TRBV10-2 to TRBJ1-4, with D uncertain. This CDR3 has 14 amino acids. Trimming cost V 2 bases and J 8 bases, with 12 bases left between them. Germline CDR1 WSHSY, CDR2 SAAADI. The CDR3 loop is CASSERRSSEKLFF. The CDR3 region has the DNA TGCGCCAGCAGTGAGCGCAGGTCTAGCGAAAAACTGTTTTTT.